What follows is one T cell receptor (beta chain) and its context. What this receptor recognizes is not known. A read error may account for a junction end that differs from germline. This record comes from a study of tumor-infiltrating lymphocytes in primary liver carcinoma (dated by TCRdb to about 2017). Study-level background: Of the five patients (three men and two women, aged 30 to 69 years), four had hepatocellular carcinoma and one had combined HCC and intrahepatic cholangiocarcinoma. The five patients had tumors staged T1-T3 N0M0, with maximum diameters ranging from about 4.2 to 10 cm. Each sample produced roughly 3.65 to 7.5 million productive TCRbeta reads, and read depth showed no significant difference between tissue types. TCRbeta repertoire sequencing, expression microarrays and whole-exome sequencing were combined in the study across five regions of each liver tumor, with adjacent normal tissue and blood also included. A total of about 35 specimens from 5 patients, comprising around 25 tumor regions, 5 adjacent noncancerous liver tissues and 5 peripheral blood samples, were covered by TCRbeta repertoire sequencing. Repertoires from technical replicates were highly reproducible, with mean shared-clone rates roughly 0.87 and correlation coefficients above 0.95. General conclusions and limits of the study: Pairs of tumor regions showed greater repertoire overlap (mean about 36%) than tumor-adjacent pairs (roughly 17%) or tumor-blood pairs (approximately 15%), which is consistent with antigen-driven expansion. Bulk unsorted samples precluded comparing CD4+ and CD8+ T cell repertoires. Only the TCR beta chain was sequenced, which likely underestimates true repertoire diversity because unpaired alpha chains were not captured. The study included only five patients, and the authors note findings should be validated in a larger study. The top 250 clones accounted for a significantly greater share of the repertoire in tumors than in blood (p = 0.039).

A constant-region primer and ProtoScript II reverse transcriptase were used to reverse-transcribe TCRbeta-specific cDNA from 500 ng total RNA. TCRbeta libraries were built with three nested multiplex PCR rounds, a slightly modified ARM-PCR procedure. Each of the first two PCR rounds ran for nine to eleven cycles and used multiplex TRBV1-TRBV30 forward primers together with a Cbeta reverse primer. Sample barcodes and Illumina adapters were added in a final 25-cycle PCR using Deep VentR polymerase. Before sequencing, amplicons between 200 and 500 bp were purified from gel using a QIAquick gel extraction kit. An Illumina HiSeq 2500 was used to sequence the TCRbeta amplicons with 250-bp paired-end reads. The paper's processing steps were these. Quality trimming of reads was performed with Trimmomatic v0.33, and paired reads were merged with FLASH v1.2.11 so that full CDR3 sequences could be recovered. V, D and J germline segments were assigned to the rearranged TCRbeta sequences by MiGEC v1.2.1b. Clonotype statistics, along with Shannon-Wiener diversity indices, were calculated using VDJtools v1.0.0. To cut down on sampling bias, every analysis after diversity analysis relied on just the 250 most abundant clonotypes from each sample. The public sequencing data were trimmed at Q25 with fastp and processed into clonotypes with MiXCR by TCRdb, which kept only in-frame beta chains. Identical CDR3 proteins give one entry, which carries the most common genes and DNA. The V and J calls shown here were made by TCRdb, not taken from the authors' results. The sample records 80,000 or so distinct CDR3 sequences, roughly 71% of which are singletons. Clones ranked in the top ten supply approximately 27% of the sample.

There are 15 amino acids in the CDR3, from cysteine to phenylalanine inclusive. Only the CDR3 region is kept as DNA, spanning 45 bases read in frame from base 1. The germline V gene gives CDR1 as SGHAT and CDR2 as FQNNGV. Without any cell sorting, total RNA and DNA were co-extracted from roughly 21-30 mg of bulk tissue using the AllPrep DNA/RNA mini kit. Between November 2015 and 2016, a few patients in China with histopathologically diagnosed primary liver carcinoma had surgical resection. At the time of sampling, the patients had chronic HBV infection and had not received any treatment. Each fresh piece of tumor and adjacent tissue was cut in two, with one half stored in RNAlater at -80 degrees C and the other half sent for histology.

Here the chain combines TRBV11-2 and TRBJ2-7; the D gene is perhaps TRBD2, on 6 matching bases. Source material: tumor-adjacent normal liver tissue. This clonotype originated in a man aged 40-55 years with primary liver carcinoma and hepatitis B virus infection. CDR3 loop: CANSFMADPDYEQHF. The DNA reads TGTGCCAACAGCTTCATGGCAGATCCGGACTACGAGCAGCACTTC.